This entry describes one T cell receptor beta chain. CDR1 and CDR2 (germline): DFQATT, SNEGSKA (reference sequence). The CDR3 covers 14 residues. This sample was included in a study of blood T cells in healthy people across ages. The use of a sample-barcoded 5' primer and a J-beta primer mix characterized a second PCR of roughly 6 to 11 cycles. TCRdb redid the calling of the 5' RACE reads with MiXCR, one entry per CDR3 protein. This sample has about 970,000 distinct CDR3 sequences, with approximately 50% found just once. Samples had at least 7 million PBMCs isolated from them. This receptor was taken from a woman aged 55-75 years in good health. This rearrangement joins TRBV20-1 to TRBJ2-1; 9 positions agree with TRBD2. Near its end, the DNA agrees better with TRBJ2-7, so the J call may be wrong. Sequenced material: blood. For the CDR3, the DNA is TGCAGTGCTATAATAGCGGGAGCTTACAATGAGCAGTACTTC. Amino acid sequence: CSAIIAGAYNEQYF.